Presented here are 28 T cell receptor beta chains from one specimen sequenced in a study of memory CD4+ T cells and cytomegalovirus serostatus. The repertoire was sequenced with immunoSEQ multiplex PCR; TCRdb's copy has only in-frame clones and lacks some. The sample lists roughly 86,000 clones, about four fifths occurring once. Single viable CD3+CD4+CD8-CD45RO+ cells were sorted as the memory CD4+ T cells. The source material was memory CD4+ T cells from blood. These receptor sequences come from an adult in good health and CMV-seropositive.

This sequence joins TRBV28 and TRBJ2-7; 9 nucleotides agree with TRBD1. The CDR3 totals 15 residues. V lost 6 bases, J lost 5 bases, and 11 bases stayed unmatched. The germline gives CDR1 MDHEN, CDR2 SYDVKM. The CDR3 protein is CASRGPGTGRHEQYF. Here the CDR3 DNA reads TGTGCCAGCAGGGGACCCGGGACAGGGAGACACGAGCAGTACTTC.

The chain carries TRBV2 and TRBJ2-7; maybe TRBD2 (5 bases). The CDR3 loop spans 12 amino acids. CDR1 and CDR2 from the germline V gene are SNHLY and FYNNEI. Trimming took off 6 bases at V and 1 base at J, with 7 bases between the two ends. CDR3 sequence reads: CASREESYEQYF. The DNA for the CDR3 is TGTGCCAGCAGGGAGGAGTCCTACGAGCAGTACTTC.

The V gene is TRBV6-1, the J gene TRBJ1-1, with D tentatively TRBD1 (5 bases). CDR1 is MNHNS, CDR2 SASEGT, per germline. Deletions cut 6 bases from V and 2 bases from J, with 10 bases between. CDR3 length equals 13 residues. The CDR3 bases are TGTGCCAGCAGCAACAGGTTAAACACTGAAGCTTTCTTT. It encodes CASSNRLNTEAFF.

The J gene is TRBJ2-2, the V gene TRBV7-6; D call uncertain. The germline CDR1 and CDR2 sequences are SGHVS and FNYEAQ. This CDR3 has 13 residues. V shed 5 bases and J shed 8 bases, with 12 bases lying between them. CDR3 loop: CASSPLELGELFF. For the CDR3, the DNA is TGTGCCAGCAGCCCCTTAGAACTGGGGGAGCTGTTTTTT.

This chain uses TRBV6-6 with TRBJ2-7; possible D gene TRBD1, 6 bases. The CDR3 spans 14 residues. Trimming shortened V by 4 bases and J by 2 bases, and 12 bases separated the two germline ends. Germline V gene data show CDR1 as MNHNY and CDR2 as SVGAGI (reference sequence). Here the CDR3 reads CASSWGPITYEQYF. CDR3 DNA: TGTGCCAGCAGTTGGGGGCCAATCACCTACGAGCAGTACTTC.

The chain employs TRBV10-2 and TRBJ2-1; D might be TRBD1 (5 bases). Germline CDR1 is WSHSY and CDR2 is SAAADI. The V end was cut by 4 bases, the J end by 5 bases, with 9 bases between. The CDR3 length is 13 residues. The CDR3 bases are TGCGCCAGCAGTGTAGACAGACACAATGAGCAGTTCTTC. Protein: CASSVDRHNEQFF.

This rearrangement joins TRBV27 to TRBJ2-3; 12 positions agree with TRBD1. The CDR3 runs to 16 residues. From germline, CDR1 is MNHEY and CDR2 SMNVEV (reference sequence). V was pared by 5 bases and J by 3 bases, with 6 bases of the junction left unmatched. The DNA of the CDR3 is TGTGCCAGCAGTCCTCGGGACAGGGGGCGGACAGATACGCAGTATTTT. Translation: CASSPRDRGRTDTQYF.

The rearrangement uses TRBV27 and TRBJ1-4; D uncertain. The CDR3 runs to 14 residues. Germline V CDR1 and CDR2: MNHEY, SMNVEV (reference sequence). The V end was cut by 6 bases, the J end by 8 bases, with 16 bases between. DNA for the CDR3: TGTGCCAGCAGCACCCGGCCTGGTACAGAAAAACTGTTTTTT. Encoded protein: CASSTRPGTEKLFF.

The genes are TRBV11-1 and TRBJ2-5, with 7 bases that match TRBD1. V was pared by 4 bases and J by 5 bases, with 7 bases of the junction left unmatched. The V gene's germline CDR1 is SGHAT and CDR2 FQDESV (reference sequence). The CDR3 length is 14 residues. CDR3 in DNA: TGTGCCAGCAGCTCCAGGGGGTTGGAGGAGACCCAGTACTTC. Protein product: CASSSRGLEETQYF.

The chain uses TRBV4-1 and TRBJ2-7; perhaps TRBD2 as D (6 bases). Trimming took 2 bases from V and 1 from J, leaving 12 bases between them. The CDR3 runs to 15 residues. Germline values: CDR1 MGHRA, CDR2 YSYEKL. The CDR3 loop reads CASSQLGDLSYEQYF. In nucleotides, the CDR3 is TGCGCCAGCAGCCAATTAGGGGACTTGTCCTACGAGCAGTACTTC.

The V call is TRBV6-6, the J call TRBJ1-4, with a tentative D call TRBD1 (5 bases). The CDR3 totals 14 residues. The V gene's germline CDR1 is MNHNY and CDR2 SVGAGI (reference sequence). The V gene lost 6 bases and the J gene lost 8 bases, with 16 bases spanning the gap. The CDR3 spells CASRPASGGEKLFF. CDR3 coding DNA: TGTGCCAGCAGGCCCGCCTCGGGGGGAGAAAAACTGTTTTTT.

This clone was found once. V gene TRBV28 combines with J gene TRBJ2-7, with TRBD2 matching 12 bases. CDR1 MDHEN and CDR2 SYDVKM come from the germline V gene. The trim removed 8 bases at V and 6 bases at J, leaving 8 bases unmatched. The CDR3 has 14 residues. The DNA of the CDR3 is TGTGCCAGCCTTCGACTAGCGGGAGTGGGCGAGCAGTACTTC. Amino acids: CASLRLAGVGEQYF.

J is TRBJ1-2 and V is TRBV4-3, with no clear D. This CDR3 spans 15 amino acids. Germline assignment: CDR1 LGHNA and CDR2 YSLEER. With 1 base removed from V and 5 bases from J, the gap between germline ends came to 14 bases. The CDR3 region is CASSQVLRNEYGYTF. CDR3 bases: TGCGCCAGCAGCCAAGTGTTGAGGAATGAGTATGGCTACACCTTC.

This chain joins TRBV27 and TRBJ2-2, with D possibly being TRBD1 or TRBD2 (5 bases each). V was clipped by 10 bases and J by 3 bases, with 21 bases between them. The CDR3 covers 16 residues. The germline V gene has CDR1 MNHEY and CDR2 SMNVEV (reference sequence). In DNA form, the CDR3 reads TGTGCCAACTTGGGGGTCCCGCCTACCCACACCGGGGAGCTGTTTTTT. Its protein product is CANLGVPPTHTGELFF.

The J gene is TRBJ2-7, the V gene TRBV5-4, with 8 bases identical to TRBD1. V gave up 1 base and J gave up 5 bases; unmatched junction bases: 5. Germline V gives CDR1 SGHNT, CDR2 YYREEE (reference sequence). CDR3 length: 14 amino acids. CDR3 sequence (DNA): TGTGCCAGCAGCTTGACACAGGGGGGCAACGAGCAGTACTTC. Its translation is CASSLTQGGNEQYF.

V and J are TRBV15 and TRBJ2-7, with D perhaps TRBD1 (7 bases). Germline CDR1 is LNHNV and CDR2 is YYDKDF (reference sequence). Trimming shortened V by 0 bases and J by 6 bases, and 12 bases separated the two germline ends. CDR3 length equals 14 residues. The CDR3: CATSRDQGDSEQYF. The CDR3 nucleotides read TGTGCCACCAGCAGAGATCAGGGGGACTCCGAGCAGTACTTC.

The gene calls are TRBV2 and TRBJ1-5; tentative D call: TRBD1 (5 bases). Trimming removed 1 base at V and 6 bases at J, with 16 bases between. Germline lookup yields CDR1 SNHLY and CDR2 FYNNEI. The CDR3 spans 16 residues. The CDR3 is CASSEEGPGMGQPQHF. The CDR3 region has the DNA TGTGCCAGCAGTGAAGAAGGGCCAGGGATGGGTCAGCCCCAGCATTTT.

The gene calls are TRBV6-6 and TRBJ1-1, with D perhaps matching TRBD1 (5 bases). Germline values: CDR1 MNHNY, CDR2 SVGAGI (reference sequence). This CDR3 comprises 13 residues. V was cut by 6 bases and J by 4 bases, with 12 bases left in between. The CDR3 DNA reads TGTGCCAGCAGCGGGGGGAAGGGCACTGAAGCTTTCTTT. Encoded protein: CASSGGKGTEAFF.

The chain has TRBV2 and TRBJ2-4, with D perhaps being TRBD1 or TRBD2 (6 bases each). The CDR3 runs 14 residues. The germline V gene has CDR1 SNHLY and CDR2 FYNNEI. Between the trimmed V and J ends, which lost 8 bases and 0 bases, there was a span of 11 bases. The CDR3 reads CASGGRLAKNIQYF. CDR3 nucleotide sequence: TGTGCCAGCGGGGGGCGGCTAGCCAAAAACATTCAGTACTTC.

The chain recombines TRBV7-3 with TRBJ2-5; the D call may be TRBD1 or TRBD2 (5 bases each). Germline assignment: CDR1 SGHTA and CDR2 FQGTGA. V gave up 1 base and J gave up 5 bases, with 11 bases separating them. The CDR3 is made up of 14 amino acids. The CDR3 DNA reads as TGTGCCAGCAGCTTAAACCAGGGAGTGGAGACCCAGTACTTC. This translates into CASSLNQGVETQYF.

The chain combines TRBV5-1 with TRBJ2-7; D uncertain. Germline values: CDR1 SGHRS, CDR2 YFSETQ. The CDR3 extends over 12 amino acids. The V end lost 2 bases, the J end lost 6 bases, and 9 bases lay between the germline ends. This chain's CDR3 is CASSFSSGEQYF. The CDR3 DNA reads as TGCGCCAGCAGCTTCTCATCGGGCGAGCAGTACTTC.

The count of this clone is one. V is TRBV21-1 and J is TRBJ2-1; TRBD2 is taken as the D call from the table, unchecked against the DNA. TRBV21-1 is a documented pseudogene. This CDR3 spans 17 amino acids. CDR3 residues: CASSETALAGDYNEQFF. The DNA of the CDR3 is TGTGCCAGCAGCGAAACCGCCCTAGCGGGGGACTACAATGAGCAGTTCTTC.

This chain joins TRBV7-2 and TRBJ2-5; possibly TRBD1 for D (6 bases). Germline loops: CDR1 SGHTA, CDR2 FQGNSA. The CDR3 contains 14 residues. Trimming left V 2 bases short and J 5 bases short, with 12 bases between. CDR3 protein: CASSLSTGPETQYF. CDR3 coding DNA: TGTGCCAGCAGCTTATCCACAGGGCCGGAGACCCAGTACTTC.

A single count supports this clone. V and J are TRBV4-2 and TRBJ2-3, with 7 bases fitting TRBD2. V lost 0 bases and J lost 0; bases outside the gene matches: 6. CDR3 length: 17 residues. Germline values: CDR1 LGHNA, CDR2 YNFKEQ. CDR3 nucleotide sequence: TGTGCCAGCAGCCAAGACCTAGCGGAGGCTAGCACAGATACGCAGTATTTT. Amino acid sequence: CASSQDLAEASTDTQYF.

The rearrangement links TRBV11-2 to TRBJ2-7; TRBD2 aligns across 11 bases. Germline CDR1 SGHAT, CDR2 FQNNGV. This CDR3 comprises 17 residues. V gave up 5 bases and J gave up 6 bases; unmatched junction bases: 15. CDR3 protein: CASSQRLAGNRPPEQYF. DNA of the CDR3: TGTGCCAGCAGCCAACGACTAGCGGGAAATCGTCCTCCCGAGCAGTACTTC.

The chain links TRBV4-3 to TRBJ2-7, with 10 positions matching TRBD2. CDR1 is LGHNA and CDR2 is YSLEER in the germline V gene. Trimming removed 0 bases from V and 3 bases from J; junction bases left unmatched: 5. This CDR3 region has 16 residues. The CDR3 DNA reads as TGCGCCAGCAGCCAAGATCGGGCTAGCGGGAGCTACGAGCAGTACTTC. Amino acid sequence: CASSQDRASGSYEQYF.

The V gene is TRBV28, the J gene TRBJ2-3; D uncertain. CDR3 length: 14 amino acids. V was cut by 6 bases and J by 2 bases, with 12 bases left in between. Germline V gene sequence: CDR1 MDHEN, CDR2 SYDVKM. The CDR3 DNA reads as TGTGCCAGCAGCCCTTATTCAGACACAGATACGCAGTATTTT. This gives the protein CASSPYSDTDTQYF. Using reference TRBV28 and TRBJ2-3 for the parts outside the CDR3, the full variable domain is DVKVTQSSRYLVKRTGEKVFLECVQDMDHENMFWYRQDPGLGLRLIYFSYDVKMKEKGDIPEGYSVSREKKERFSLILESASTNQTSMYLCASSPYSDTDTQYFGPGTRLTVL.

Judged by abundance, this clone is medium-sized. This is likely a read error, given that the CDR3 carries no conserved phenylalanine or tryptophan at its end. The DNA is omitted, as the CDR3 cannot be located on it reliably, and the CDR3 follows TCRdb's listing. The chain joins TRBV5-8 to TRBJ1-1. Per the germline V gene, CDR1 is SGHTS and CDR2 is YDEGEE. The CDR3 is 8 residues long, counting both termini. The CDR3 protein is CASGDAVL.